Shown below are 4 T cell receptor beta chains from a single sample sequenced in a study of identical twins (dated by TCRdb to the mid-2010s). The method was 5' RACE. Sequencing relied on an Illumina HiSeq 2000. Using fastp trimming at Q25 and MiXCR clonotype assembly, TCRdb reanalyzed the public sequencing data and kept in-frame beta chains. Every distinct CDR3 protein forms one entry, paired with its most common genes and DNA. Across this sample there are a few hundred thousand distinct CDR3 sequences, with roughly 8.6% seen only once. The ten largest clones add up to approximately 7% of the sample. The sample also formed part of further work on yellow fever vaccine responses in identical twins.

Sequencing was performed on CD8+ T cells sorted from blood. The source of these receptors is a woman aged 18-29 years in good health.

In this sample, this clonotype turned up many times. The chain carries TRBV20-1 and TRBJ2-1, with 7 bases aligning to TRBD1. The germline V gene encodes CDR1 DFQATT and CDR2 SNEGSKA (reference sequence). J was trimmed by 6 bases and V by 2 bases; bases with no gene match: 10. CDR3 length: 15 amino acids. CDR3 bases: TGCAGTGCTAGATCCACAACCGGGACAGTCAATGAGCAGTTCTTC. Amino acid sequence: CSARSTTGTVNEQFF.

This clonotype was picked up many times. The chain employs TRBV12-3 or TRBV12-4 and TRBJ2-2; D may match TRBD1 or TRBD2 (5 bases each). The CDR3 is 15 residues long. V was shortened by 4 bases and J by 3 bases, with 12 bases between the two germline ends. The CDR3 DNA sequence: TGTGCCAGCAGTTCCGGGGACCGACACACCGGGGAGCTGTTTTTT. Translating it yields CASSSGDRHTGELFF.

This clonotype has just a few counts. CDR3 loop: CSARSERAYNEQFF. CDR3 nucleotide sequence: TGCAGTGCTAGGTCAGAGCGGGCGTACAATGAGCAGTTCTTC. V is TRBV20-1 and J is TRBJ2-1; possible D gene TRBD2, 6 bases. The CDR3 covers 14 residues. V lost 3 bases, J lost 4 bases, and 13 bases lay in between. Germline CDR1 and CDR2: DFQATT and SNEGSKA (reference sequence).

This clonotype showed up just a few times. The chain uses TRBV15 and TRBJ1-2; unclear D gene. Germline CDR1 reads LNHNV; CDR2 reads YYDKDF (reference sequence). V lost 0 bases to trimming and J lost 8 bases, with 16 bases between them. The CDR3 covers 15 residues. The CDR3 DNA sequence: TGTGCCACCAGCAGAGATCGTACGGCTATGTTGGGCTACACCTTC. The encoded protein is CATSRDRTAMLGYTF.